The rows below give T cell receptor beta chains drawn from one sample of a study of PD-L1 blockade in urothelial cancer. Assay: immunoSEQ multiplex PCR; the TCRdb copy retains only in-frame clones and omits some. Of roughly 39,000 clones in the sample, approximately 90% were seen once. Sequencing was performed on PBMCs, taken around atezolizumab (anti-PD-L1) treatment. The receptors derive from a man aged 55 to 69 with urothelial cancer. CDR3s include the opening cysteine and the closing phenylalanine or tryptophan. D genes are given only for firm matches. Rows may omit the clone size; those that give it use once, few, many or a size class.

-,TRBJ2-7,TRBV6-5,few,TGTGCCAGCAGTGGACCAGGGTTCGAGCAGTACTTC,CASSGPGFEQYF
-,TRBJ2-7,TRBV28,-,TGTGCCAGCAGTTCGAGCGCTGCGAGCTCCTACGAGCAGTACTTC,CASSSSAASSYEQYF
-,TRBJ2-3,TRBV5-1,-,TGCGCCAGCAGCTTGGTCGGCTTAAAGGCGGGAAACGCAGATACGCAGTATTTT,CASSLVGLKAGNADTQYF
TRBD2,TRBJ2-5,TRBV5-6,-,TGTGCCAGCAGCCCGGGACTAGCGGGGGGGCGGTGGCAAGAGACCCAGTACTTC,CASSPGLAGGRWQETQYF
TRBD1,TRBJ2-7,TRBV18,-,TGTGCCAGCTCAGAACAGGGGGCATCCTACGAGCAGTACTTC,CASSEQGASYEQYF
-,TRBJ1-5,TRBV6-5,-,TGTGCCAGCAGTTCCAGAGGGAATCAGCCCCAGCATTTT,CASSSRGNQPQHF
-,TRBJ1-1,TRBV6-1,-,TGTGCCAGCACCCTTGACTACGGTGGCACTGAAGCTTTCTTT,CASTLDYGGTEAFF
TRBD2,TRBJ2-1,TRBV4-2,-,TGTGCCAGCAGCCAAGACACTCTTGCTAGCGGGAGGGGAAGAGGGTACAATGAGCAGTTCTTC,CASSQDTLASGRGRGYNEQFF
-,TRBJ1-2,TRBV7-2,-,TGTGCCAGCAGCTTAGCGTCCGGACTCTATGGCTACACCTTC,CASSLASGLYGYTF
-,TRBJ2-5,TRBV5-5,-,TGTGCCAGCAGTCGAGACGGGCAAGAGACCCAGTACTTC,CASSRDGQETQYF
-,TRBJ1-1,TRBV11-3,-,TGTGCCAGCAGCGCGGCAGAGAACACTGAAGCTTTCTTT,CASSAAENTEAFF
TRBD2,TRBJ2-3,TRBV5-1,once,TGCGCCAGCAGCTCAGGACTAGCGGGGCTCATGGGCACAGATACGCAGTATTTT,CASSSGLAGLMGTDTQYF
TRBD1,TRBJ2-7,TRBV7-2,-,TGTGCCAGCAGCCCCCGACAGGGGCCCTACGAGCAGTACTTC,CASSPRQGPYEQYF
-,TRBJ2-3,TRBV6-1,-,TGTGCCAGCAGTGGTTCGGTACCGAATACGCAGTATTTT,CASSGSVPNTQYF
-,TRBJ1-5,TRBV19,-,TGTGCCAGTAGCGGTCTTCTGGATCAGCCCCAGCATTTT,CASSGLLDQPQHF
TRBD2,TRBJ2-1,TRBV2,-,TGTGCCAGCAGGGGACTAGCGGGACCCAATGAGCAGTTCTTC,CASRGLAGPNEQFF
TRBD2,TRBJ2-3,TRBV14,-,TGTGCCAGCAGCTCGGGACTAGCGGGGTATACGCAGTATTTT,CASSSGLAGYTQYF
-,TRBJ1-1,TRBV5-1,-,TGCGCCAGCAGCCCGGGACAGAACACTGAAGCTTTCTTT,CASSPGQNTEAFF
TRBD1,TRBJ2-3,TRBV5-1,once,TGCGCCAGCAGCTCTCGAGGGGGCGGCACAGATACGCAGTATTTT,CASSSRGGGTDTQYF
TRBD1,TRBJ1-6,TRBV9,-,TGTGCCAGCAGCCCACGACAGGGAAATTCACCCCTCCACTTT,CASSPRQGNSPLHF
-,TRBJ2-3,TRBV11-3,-,TGTGCCAGCAGCTTAAGGGGAGGGGGGGTGGATACGCAGTATTTT,CASSLRGGGVDTQYF
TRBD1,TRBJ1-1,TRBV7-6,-,TGTGCCAGCAGCACCCGGACAGGCGAAGAAGCTTTCTTT,CASSTRTGEEAFF
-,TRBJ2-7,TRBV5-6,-,TGTGCCAGCAGCTGGGGATTTGACAGCGATAGGAGGGGCTACGAGCAGTACTTC,CASSWGFDSDRRGYEQYF
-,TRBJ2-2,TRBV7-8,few,TGTGCCAGCAGCTTGAGGCAATCCGGGGAGCTGTTTTTT,CASSLRQSGELFF
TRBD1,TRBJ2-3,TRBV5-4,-,TGTGCCAGCAGCTTAGGACAGGGAAGCACAGATACGCAGTATTTT,CASSLGQGSTDTQYF
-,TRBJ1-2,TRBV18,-,TGTGCCAGCTCACCACAACAGTCCTCAAACTATGGCTACACCTTC,CASSPQQSSNYGYTF
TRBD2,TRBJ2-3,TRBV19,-,TGTGCCAGTAGTATTCGGACTAGCGGGGGGACCCCTAGCACAGATACGCAGTATTTT,CASSIRTSGGTPSTDTQYF
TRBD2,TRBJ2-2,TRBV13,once,TGTGCCAGCAGCCCCGGGGGGATGAACACCGGGGAGCTGTTTTTT,CASSPGGMNTGELFF
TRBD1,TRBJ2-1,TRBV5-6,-,TGTGCCAGCAGCTCGCAGGGGGATGAGCAGTTCTTC,CASSSQGDEQFF
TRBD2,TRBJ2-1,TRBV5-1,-,TGCGCCAGCAGCTTTAGTGGGAGCGGGGGGGCCCACAATGAGCAGTTCTTC,CASSFSGSGGAHNEQFF
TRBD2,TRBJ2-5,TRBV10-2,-,TGCGCCAGCAGTATGGCGGGAGGGCAAGAGACCCAGTACTTC,CASSMAGGQETQYF
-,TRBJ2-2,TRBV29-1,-,TGCAGCGTTATATTTGTGGACAGACCATCCACCGGGGAGCTGTTTTTT,CSVIFVDRPSTGELFF